This entry concerns a single T cell receptor beta chain. No antigen is known for it. Some second doses came at about 4 weeks and others at about 12 weeks; these were pooled. This sample is drawn from a study of T cell responses to AZD1222 COVID-19 vaccine. Broader study findings: Donors were chiefly white British, with a greater number of females, and clonal diversity was perhaps underestimated. Increased Spike-specific TCR breadth and depth were observed after two AZD1222 doses. Spike was spanned by vaccine-associated CD4 TCRs, with dominance at 160-218 and 743-854.

Some clones are missing from TCRdb's copy, which holds only in-frame ones; the method was immunoSEQ multiplex PCR. Of roughly 200,000 clones in the sample, roughly 90% are singletons; the top ten hold more than 1.5%. The CDR3 is made up of 14 amino acids. CDR1 is LNHDA, CDR2 SQIVND, per germline (reference sequence). The V and J ends lost 5 bases and 10 bases, in that order; junction bases with no gene match: 12. The sequencing here drew on peripheral blood, taken 28 days after the second AZD1222 dose. This sequence originates from an adult who received the AZD1222 COVID-19 vaccine. The chain carries TRBV19 and TRBJ2-7; 9 positions match TRBD1. CDR3 bases: TGTGCCAGTAGTCGGGACGACAGGGGGGTGAAACAGTACTTC. It yields the protein CASSRDDRGVKQYF.